This record concerns one TCR beta chain sequence. Its antigen is still unknown. The data originate from a study of identical twins' blood T cells. Study context: About 12 libraries, six alpha and six beta, gave around 50 million reads. Findings of the study overall: Each donor's most abundant TCRbeta clonotypes shared more CDR3 sequences with her twin than unrelated donors. Mainly, cloneset size products determined shared clonotypes, twins included.

From germline, CDR1 is SGHTA and CDR2 FQGNSA. The CDR3 length is 15 residues. The V gene end was trimmed by 3 bases and the J gene end by 3 bases; junction bases not matched to a gene: 5. Source study methods: Clonotypes per individual ranged from about 85,000 to nearly 550,000. TCRdb analysed the 5' RACE reads with MiXCR anew, one entry per CDR3 protein. The V and J calls and clone size are TCRdb's, not the authors'. In the table there are about 370,000 distinct CDR3 sequences, about 28% of which are singletons. The sample was PBMCs. The chain combines TRBV7-2 with TRBJ2-1; 7 nucleotides align to TRBD2. This sequence was found in a woman aged 18 to 50 in good health. CDR3 DNA: TGTGCCAGCAGCTTCAAGGGCGGGGGCTACAATGAGCAGTTCTTC. Translating it yields CASSFKGGGYNEQFF. Full variable domain (missing parts from reference TRBV7-2 and TRBJ2-1): GAGVSQSPSNKVTEKGKDVELRCDPISGHTALYWYRQSLGQGLEFLIYFQGNSAPDKSGLPSDRFSAERTGGSVSTLTIQRTQQEDSAVYLCASSFKGGGYNEQFFGPGTRLTVL.